The subject of this entry is one T cell receptor beta chain. This entry is derived from a study of T cell responses to AZD1222 COVID-19 vaccine. Measured with immunoSEQ multiplex PCR; TCRdb has only the in-frame clones, and not every one. The sample holds roughly 140,000 clones, around nine tenths seen once. This TCR was recovered from an adult in good health. Material: peripheral blood, obtained on day 0 of AZD1222 vaccination.

CDR3: CASSLSAGLADTQYF. The CDR3 coding sequence is TGTGCCAGCAGCTTATCGGCGGGACTGGCAGATACGCAGTATTTT. The chain carries TRBV11-2 and TRBJ2-3, with TRBD2 as a possible D gene (6 bases). The CDR3 loop spans 15 amino acids. The V end was cut by 2 bases, the J end by 4 bases, with 13 bases between. The germline CDR1 and CDR2 sequences are SGHAT and FQNNGV. Variable domain in full (rest from reference TRBV11-2 and TRBJ2-3): EAGVAQSPRYKIIEKRQSVAFWCNPISGHATLYWYQQILGQGPKLLIQFQNNGVVDDSQLPKDRFSAERLKGVDSTLKIQPAKLEDSAVYLCASSLSAGLADTQYFGPGTRLTVL.